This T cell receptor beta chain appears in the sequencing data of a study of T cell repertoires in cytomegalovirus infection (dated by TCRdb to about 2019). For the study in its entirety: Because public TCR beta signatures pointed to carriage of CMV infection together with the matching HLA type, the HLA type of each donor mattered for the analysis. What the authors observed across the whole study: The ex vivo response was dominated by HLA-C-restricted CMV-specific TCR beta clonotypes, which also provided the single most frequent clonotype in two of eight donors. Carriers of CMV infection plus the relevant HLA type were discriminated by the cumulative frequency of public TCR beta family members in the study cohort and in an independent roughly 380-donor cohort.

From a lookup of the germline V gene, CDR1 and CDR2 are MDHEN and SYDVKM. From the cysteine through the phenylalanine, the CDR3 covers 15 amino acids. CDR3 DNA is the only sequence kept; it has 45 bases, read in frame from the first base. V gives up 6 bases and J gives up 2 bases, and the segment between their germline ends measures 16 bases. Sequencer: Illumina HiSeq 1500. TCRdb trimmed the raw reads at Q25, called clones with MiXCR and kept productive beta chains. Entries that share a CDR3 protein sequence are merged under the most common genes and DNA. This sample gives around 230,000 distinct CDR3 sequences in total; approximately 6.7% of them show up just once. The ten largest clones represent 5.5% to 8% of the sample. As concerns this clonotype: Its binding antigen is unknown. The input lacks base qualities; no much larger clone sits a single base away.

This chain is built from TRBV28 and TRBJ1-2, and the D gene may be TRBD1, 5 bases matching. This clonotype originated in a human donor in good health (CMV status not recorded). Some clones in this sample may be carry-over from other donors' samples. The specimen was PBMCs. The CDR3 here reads CASRPRGEKNYGYTF. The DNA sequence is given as TGTGCCAGCAGACCCCGGGGGGAAAAAAACTATGGCTACACCTTC.